These 4 T cell receptor beta chains came from one sample sequenced in a study of human CD8 memory T cell subsets. The TCR beta sequencing libraries came from UMI-labeled 5' RACE. TCRdb re-called the 5' RACE reads and catalogs CDR3 proteins one per entry, DNA excluded. There are under 7,500 distinct CDR3 sequences in the sample, with roughly 33% held by the top ten. What was sequenced was CD8+ effector memory T cells (TEM) sorted from PBMCs. The subset: effector memory CD8 T cells, CCR7- CD45RO+ CD95+. All receptors derive from a human donor in good health.

This chain joins TRBV7-9 and TRBJ2-5; TCRdb indicates TRBD1, and absent DNA this call remains unverified. CDR3 size: 13 residues. Germline loops: CDR1 SEHNR, CDR2 FQNEAQ (reference sequence). CDR3 sequence: CASIASGQETQYF.

The chain carries TRBV9 and TRBJ2-7. The CDR3 length is 13 residues. CDR1 SGDLS and CDR2 YYNGEE come from the germline V gene. CDR3 region: CASSGLVSGEQYF.

Frequency places this clonotype as hyperexpanded. The chain combines TRBV20-1 with TRBJ2-3; TCRdb's D call of TRBD1 is untestable without DNA. The germline gives CDR1 DFQATT, CDR2 SNEGSKA (reference sequence). The CDR3 sequence is 14 residues long. CDR3 in amino acids: CSARPTGVPDTQYF.

CDR3 loop: CASGAYNEQFF. This sequence joins TRBV28 and TRBJ2-1. Germline V gene lookup returns CDR1 MDHEN and CDR2 SYDVKM. The CDR3 covers 11 residues.